These 30 T cell receptor beta chains came from one sample sequenced in a study of T cell changes during pregnancy in multiple sclerosis. This table comes from immunoSEQ multiplex PCR, and its TCRdb copy is limited to in-frame clones, with some not included. The sample lists approximately 41,000 clones, around 93% occurring once. The input for sequencing was CD8+ T cells from peripheral blood mononuclear cells, taken in the third trimester of pregnancy. The receptor set was obtained from a female donor with multiple sclerosis, enrolled in a pregnancy study.

This chain uses TRBV6-1 with TRBJ2-4, with D possibly being TRBD1 (5 bases). Germline V gives CDR1 MNHNS, CDR2 SASEGT. The CDR3 is 14 amino acids. V lost 4 bases and J 5 bases, leaving 12 bases between the germline ends. The CDR3 sequence is CASSGTGYQNIQYF. The CDR3 DNA is TGTGCCAGCAGTGGCACAGGTTATCAAAACATTCAGTACTTC.

The chain is built from TRBV19 and TRBJ2-1; no clear D gene. Per the germline V gene, CDR1 is LNHDA and CDR2 is SQIVND (reference sequence). CDR3 length: 16 amino acids. V lost 4 bases and J lost 5, with 18 bases in between. CDR3 DNA sequence: TGTGCCAGTAGTACCACTCTGTGGCAGGAAGACAATGAGCAGTTCTTC. Translation: CASSTTLWQEDNEQFF.

This clone was seen once. V is TRBV19 and J is TRBJ1-1; no definite D call. The length of the CDR3 is 13 residues. The V end lost 7 bases, the J end lost 6 bases, and 15 bases lay between the germline ends. The V gene's germline CDR1 is LNHDA and CDR2 SQIVND (reference sequence). The CDR3 DNA is TGTGCCAGTATGGGAGGCGTGGGAGCTGAAGCTTTCTTT. Protein: CASMGGVGAEAFF.

The chain couples TRBV2 to TRBJ2-3; TRBD1 might be the D (6 bases). V was trimmed by 3 bases and J by 4 bases, leaving 14 bases between them. Germline V gene lookup returns CDR1 SNHLY and CDR2 FYNNEI. The CDR3 is 15 amino acids. CDR3 bases: TGTGCCAGCAGTGATCACAGGGACCTTCCAGATACGCAGTATTTT. Amino acid sequence: CASSDHRDLPDTQYF.

The chain carries TRBV14 and TRBJ2-7, with TRBD1 matching 7 bases. The CDR3 runs 14 residues. Germline V CDR1 and CDR2: SGHDN, FVKESK. V trimming: 3 bases; J trimming: 0 bases; junction bases outside the gene matches: 2. For the CDR3, the DNA is TGTGCCAGCAGCCAGACAGGGAACTCCTACGAGCAGTACTTC. Translated: CASSQTGNSYEQYF.

This clone is a singleton in its sample. The V gene is TRBV4-2, the J gene TRBJ2-7, with 12 bases aligning to TRBD2. The CDR3 runs 18 residues. The J segment lost 2 bases and the V segment lost 0 bases, leaving 8 bases of the junction unmatched. CDR1 LGHNA and CDR2 YNFKEQ come from the germline V gene. The CDR3, as DNA: TGTGCCAGCAGCCAAGATGGCCTAGCGGGAGGGGTTGCCTACGAGCAGTACTTC. Amino acids: CASSQDGLAGGVAYEQYF.

V is TRBV11-2 and J is TRBJ2-3, with 7 bases that match TRBD2. Germline CDR1 SGHAT, CDR2 FQNNGV. The V gene end was trimmed by 2 bases and the J gene end by 5 bases; junction bases not matched to a gene: 7. The CDR3 totals 15 residues. CDR3 DNA sequence: TGTGCCAGCAGCTTATGGGGGAGGGCCGGAGATACGCAGTATTTT. As protein: CASSLWGRAGDTQYF.

The genes are TRBV28 and TRBJ2-2; possibly TRBD1 for D (6 bases). Trimming took off 3 bases at V and 5 bases at J, with 13 bases between the two ends. Per germline, CDR1 MDHEN and CDR2 SYDVKM. The CDR3 totals 15 residues. Here the CDR3 reads CASSFRTADTGELFF. CDR3 coding DNA: TGTGCCAGCAGTTTCAGGACAGCCGATACCGGGGAGCTGTTTTTT. Full variable domain (remainder filled in from reference TRBV28 and TRBJ2-2): DVKVTQSSRYLVKRTGEKVFLECVQDMDHENMFWYRQDPGLGLRLIYFSYDVKMKEKGDIPEGYSVSREKKERFSLILESASTNQTSMYLCASSFRTADTGELFFGEGSRLTVL.

This chain connects TRBV29-1 to TRBJ2-1; 9 positions match TRBD2. Germline assignment: CDR1 SQVTM and CDR2 ANQGSEA. V gave up 4 bases and J gave up 7 bases; unmatched junction bases: 8. The CDR3 loop spans 14 amino acids. CDR3 sequence: CSVGLMREGNEQFF. The CDR3 bases are TGCAGCGTTGGTTTAATGCGGGAGGGGAATGAGCAGTTCTTC.

J is TRBJ2-1 and V is TRBV19; 11 bases are shared with TRBD2. J was trimmed by 7 bases and V by 4 bases; bases with no gene match: 6. The length of the CDR3 is 15 residues. Germline-derived CDR1 and CDR2 are LNHDA and SQIVND (reference sequence). The CDR3 DNA sequence: TGTGCCAGTAGTAGTGTAGCGGGAGGGCCGAATGAGCAGTTCTTC. It is translated as CASSSVAGGPNEQFF.

This clone has a single count. This chain uses TRBV10-3 with TRBJ2-7, with D possibly matching TRBD1 (5 bases). Germline V gives CDR1 ENHRY, CDR2 SYGVKD. CDR3 length: 13 residues. V dropped 6 bases and J dropped 4 bases, with 13 bases sitting between them. The CDR3 here is CAIRIGELYEQYF. CDR3 nucleotide sequence: TGTGCCATCAGGATAGGGGAACTATACGAGCAGTACTTC.

CDR3 region: CASSRPPVTETKRATGELFF. Written as DNA, the CDR3 is TGTGCCAGCAGCCGCCCCCCGGTGACAGAGACAAAAAGGGCCACCGGGGAGCTGTTTTTT. The chain couples TRBV4-2 to TRBJ2-2, with D maybe TRBD1 (5 bases). V shed 4 bases and J shed 4 bases, with 28 bases lying between them. This CDR3 region has 20 residues. Germline loops: CDR1 LGHNA, CDR2 YNFKEQ.

The rearrangement links TRBV4-1 to TRBJ2-7; maybe TRBD1 (6 bases). This CDR3 has 14 residues. The germline gives CDR1 MGHRA, CDR2 YSYEKL. V lost 2 bases to trimming and J lost 2 bases, with 10 bases between them. The CDR3 here is CASSQRQATYEQYF. CDR3 coding DNA: TGCGCCAGCAGCCAACGACAGGCGACCTACGAGCAGTACTTC.

This clone appeared once. This CDR3 reads CASTMTGLNTEAFF. The CDR3 coding sequence is TGTGCCAGTACCATGACAGGTCTGAACACTGAAGCTTTCTTT. The chain uses TRBV19 and TRBJ1-1; D might be TRBD1 (6 bases). The V gene's germline CDR1 is LNHDA and CDR2 SQIVND (reference sequence). The CDR3 contains 14 residues. Trimming took off 7 bases at V and 0 bases at J, with 12 bases between the two ends.

Turning to this clone: This CDR3 is also generated by other DNA sequences in the sample. J is TRBJ2-3 and V is TRBV6-1, with unresolved D. The CDR3 is made up of 13 amino acids. Trimming shortened V by 9 bases and J by 0 bases, and 10 bases separated the two germline ends. Germline CDR1 MNHNS, CDR2 SASEGT. The CDR3, as DNA: TGTGCCAGTAGGGAACGGAGCACAGATACGCAGTATTTT. It codes for CASRERSTDTQYF.

Only one count was recorded for this clone. The genes are TRBV15 and TRBJ2-7; 11 nucleotides align to TRBD2. This CDR3 is 15 amino acids long. Germline-derived CDR1 and CDR2 are LNHNV and YYDKDF (reference sequence). V lost 3 bases and J lost 3; bases outside the gene matches: 4. In DNA form, the CDR3 reads TGTGCCACCAGCAGGAGAGGGACTAGCGGCTACGAGCAGTACTTC. Its protein product is CATSRRGTSGYEQYF.

The chain has TRBV23-1 and TRBJ2-5, with D possibly being TRBD2 (6 bases). TRBV23-1 is flagged as an ORF with uncertain function. The V end was cut by 11 bases, the J end by 4 bases, with 14 bases between. The CDR3 runs 12 residues. CDR3 coding DNA: TGCGCCCCCACGGGGGTTGGAGAGACCCAGTACTTC. Amino acids: CAPTGVGETQYF.

The V gene is TRBV29-1, the J gene TRBJ1-1; D call uncertain. Germline CDR1 reads SQVTM; CDR2 reads ANQGSEA. V was cut by 7 bases and J by 7 bases, with 19 bases left in between. The CDR3 consists of 13 residues. Here the CDR3 DNA reads TGCAGCGCCTCCTGGTCGGGGAACGGTGAAGCTTTCTTT. Protein product: CSASWSGNGEAFF.

The chain links TRBV10-3 to TRBJ2-1, with 8 nucleotides matching TRBD2. The CDR3 is 18 residues long. The germline V gene encodes CDR1 ENHRY and CDR2 SYGVKD. The ends lost 7 bases at V and 0 bases at J; junction bases unmatched: 14. As DNA, the CDR3 is TGTGCCATCACCGAAGACATAGCGGGAACGACCTCCTACAATGAGCAGTTCTTC. Translation gives CAITEDIAGTTSYNEQFF.

This chain uses TRBV11-2 with TRBJ2-1, with 7 positions matching TRBD1. CDR3 size: 13 residues. CDR1 and CDR2 from the germline V gene are SGHAT and FQNNGV. Germline trimming cut 2 bases from V and 10 bases from J; bases unmatched to any gene: 5. The CDR3: CASSLTGAGEQFF. As DNA, the CDR3 is TGTGCCAGCAGCTTAACAGGGGCAGGCGAGCAGTTCTTC.

The chain links TRBV19 to TRBJ2-7; 7 bases align to TRBD1. The V gene's germline CDR1 is LNHDA and CDR2 SQIVND (reference sequence). J was trimmed by 5 bases and V by 6 bases; bases with no gene match: 13. The CDR3 is 15 amino acids. CDR3 residues: CASSSRVGTVDEQYF. The DNA of the CDR3 is TGTGCCAGTAGCTCCAGAGTGGGGACAGTCGACGAGCAGTACTTC.

The J gene is TRBJ1-1, the V gene TRBV5-1, with D maybe TRBD1 (5 bases). The germline V gene has CDR1 SGHRS and CDR2 YFSETQ. There are 13 residues in the CDR3. V was cut by 0 bases and J by 6 bases, with 9 bases left in between. CDR3 coding DNA: TGCGCCAGCAGCTTGGACAGGATATCTGAAGCTTTCTTT. Its protein is CASSLDRISEAFF.

This sequence joins TRBV6-5 and TRBJ2-2, with 7 positions matching TRBD2. The CDR3 covers 14 residues. Germline V lookup: CDR1 MNHEY, CDR2 SVGAGI. V gave up 8 bases and J gave up 4 bases; unmatched junction bases: 7. The CDR3 loop is CASRTSEVTGELFF. Here the CDR3 DNA reads TGTGCCAGCCGAACTAGCGAGGTCACCGGGGAGCTGTTTTTT.

The CDR3 is CASSKVTSGSQSSSYEQYF. The CDR3 DNA sequence: TGTGCCAGCAGCAAAGTCACTAGCGGGAGCCAGTCCAGCTCCTACGAGCAGTACTTC. This chain joins TRBV21-1 and TRBJ2-7; the table's D call, TRBD2, has no DNA check behind it. TRBV21-1 counts as a pseudogene. The CDR3 has 19 residues.

V gene TRBV7-9 combines with J gene TRBJ1-2, with TRBD1 identical over 7 bases. Germline V lookup: CDR1 SEHNR, CDR2 FQNEAQ (reference sequence). The CDR3 consists of 16 residues. J gave up 2 bases and V 0 bases, and 6 bases lay outside the gene matches. The CDR3 coding sequence is TGTGCCAGCAGCTTAGCTGAGAGGGGACAGAACTATGGCTACACCTTC. As protein: CASSLAERGQNYGYTF.

The V gene is TRBV13, the J gene TRBJ2-1, with 8 positions matching TRBD2. The CDR3 has 13 amino acids. With V trimmed by 4 bases and J by 9 bases, 5 bases remained unmatched. Germline assignment: CDR1 PRHDT and CDR2 FYEKMQ (reference sequence). The CDR3 spells CASSSSGSGEQFF. The CDR3 DNA follows: TGTGCCAGCAGCTCAAGCGGGAGCGGTGAGCAGTTCTTC.

This chain's CDR3 is CASRLAGGPSGEQYF. The CDR3 DNA reads TGTGCCAGCAGACTAGCGGGAGGGCCATCAGGAGAGCAGTACTTC. This chain links TRBV27 with TRBJ2-7, with 13 bases lining up with TRBD2. J was trimmed by 7 bases and V by 6 bases; bases with no gene match: 9. This CDR3 comprises 15 residues. Germline V gene sequence: CDR1 MNHEY, CDR2 SMNVEV (reference sequence).

The V call is TRBV27, the J call TRBJ1-5, with 7 bases lining up with TRBD1. V gave up 5 bases and J gave up 5 bases; unmatched junction bases: 3. This CDR3 comprises 13 residues. Germline V gene data show CDR1 as MNHEY and CDR2 as SMNVEV (reference sequence). In DNA, the CDR3 is TGTGCCAGCAGTGGCGGGACAGATCAGCCCCAGCATTTT. Its protein is CASSGGTDQPQHF.

V usage is TRBV7-8 and J usage is TRBJ1-3; D may be TRBD1 (6 bases). The CDR3 runs to 18 residues. Germline V gives CDR1 SGHVS, CDR2 FQNEAQ. Trimming removed 3 bases from V and 3 bases from J, with 21 bases in between. CDR3 bases: TGTGCCAGCAGCTTTGGCCTTAACAGGGAGTCGGGTGGAAACACCATATATTTT. This sequence encodes CASSFGLNRESGGNTIYF.

The rearrangement joins TRBV27 to TRBJ2-1, with TRBD2 matching 11 bases. This CDR3 comprises 17 residues. The V and J ends lost 4 bases and 0 bases, in that order; junction bases with no gene match: 5. CDR1 MNHEY and CDR2 SMNVEV come from the germline V gene (reference sequence). CDR3 bases: TGTGCCAGCAGTTCCTTGACTAGCGGGATCTCCTACAATGAGCAGTTCTTC. Its translation: CASSSLTSGISYNEQFF.